Sequencing of this TCR beta chain was carried out in a study of T cell responses to AZD1222 COVID-19 vaccine. Points from the study as a whole: In the spike-specific TCR repertoire, nearly half reportedly target unmutated variant regions. Repertoire samples came only from after the peak T cell response. Following two doses of AZD1222, Spike-specific TCR breadth and depth rose. Baseline seropositivity occurred in only 5 to 7 AZD1222 recipients.

Turning to this clone: Its matching antigen is unknown.

Using immunoSEQ multiplex PCR, the repertoire was profiled, and TCRdb retains in-frame clones only, with some absent. The repertoire has about 140,000 clones, 85% to 95% of them found once; the top ten carry 0.7% to 1%. The germline V gene encodes CDR1 SGHNT and CDR2 YYREEE (reference sequence). With 6 bases clipped from V and 3 bases from J, the junction kept 25 bases outside the gene matches. There are 20 residues in the CDR3. This chain links TRBV5-4 with TRBJ1-2, with 8 bases fitting TRBD1. This receptor was identified in an adult in good health. The sample was peripheral blood, taken on day 0 of MenACWY control vaccination. The CDR3: CASTQNPSRAGGVWDYGYTF. Written as DNA, the CDR3 is TGTGCCAGCACGCAAAACCCCTCGAGGGCAGGGGGCGTGTGGGACTATGGCTACACCTTC.